These T cell receptor beta chains were read from a single sample in a study of CD8 T cells in ankylosing spondylitis. TCRdb analysed the 5' RACE reads with MiXCR anew, one entry per CDR3 protein. Among about 190,000 distinct CDR3 sequences listed, roughly 13% were seen once. The sequencing input was blood, either unsorted or a sorted T cell fraction (not recorded which). The receptor source for this set is a female donor with ankylosing spondylitis or in good health (not recorded which). The CDR3 runs from the conserved cysteine through the conserved F or W. The D gene is left open where the match is weak. Not all rows give a size; the values are once, few, many and, for expanded clones, a class.

>NA|NA|TRBV6-2/TRBV6-3|TRBJ1-1
CASSYSPFNGVTEAFF
TGTGCCAGCAGTTACAGCCCCTTCAATGGGGTGACTGAAGCTTTCTTT
>NA|NA|TRBV12-3/TRBV12-4|TRBJ2-2
CASKSARAGELFF
TGTGCCAGCAAGTCAGCTCGGGCCGGGGAGCTGTTTTTT
>few|NA|TRBV20-1|TRBJ1-1
CSARDQGFLANTEAFF
TGCAGTGCTAGAGATCAAGGGTTCCTGGCCAACACTGAAGCTTTCTTT
>NA|NA|TRBV27|TRBJ1-2
CASSLSTANYGYTF
TGTGCCAGCAGTTTGTCGACAGCTAACTATGGCTACACCTTC
>few|TRBD2|TRBV6-5|TRBJ2-1
CASSYSRAGGGNEQFF
TGTGCCAGCAGTTACTCGAGAGCGGGAGGGGGCAATGAGCAGTTCTTC
>NA|TRBD2|TRBV28|TRBJ2-7
CASSLKASGSRYEQYF
TGTGCCAGCAGTTTAAAGGCTAGCGGGAGTAGGTACGAGCAGTACTTC
>many|NA|TRBV7-9|TRBJ1-6
CASSLANGYNSPLHF
TGTGCCAGCAGCTTAGCGAACGGCTATAATTCACCCCTCCACTTT
>many|TRBD1|TRBV5-1|TRBJ2-1
CASSLGQGTGNEQFF
TGCGCCAGCAGCTTGGGACAGGGGACCGGCAATGAGCAGTTCTTC
>many|NA|TRBV20-1|TRBJ1-5
CSASWQGSNQPQHF
TGCAGTGCTAGCTGGCAGGGCTCCAATCAGCCCCAGCATTTT
>many|TRBD2|TRBV7-9|TRBJ2-7
CASSLSGLAGVGEQYF
TGTGCCAGCAGCTTAAGTGGACTAGCGGGAGTCGGCGAGCAGTACTTC
>many|NA|TRBV6-5|TRBJ2-7
CASSYSIGPTYEQYF
TGTGCCAGCAGTTACTCGATAGGGCCAACCTACGAGCAGTACTTC
>many|TRBD2|TRBV5-4|TRBJ2-7
CASRATSGSYEQYF
TGTGCCAGCAGGGCGACTAGCGGATCTTACGAGCAGTACTTC
>few|NA|TRBV20-1|TRBJ1-1
CSASRQNTEAFF
TGCAGTGCTTCCCGACAGAACACTGAAGCTTTCTTT
>NA|TRBD1|TRBV20-1|TRBJ2-7
CSARGGVGGAYEQYF
TGCAGTGCTAGAGGGGGAGTAGGGGGCGCGTACGAGCAGTACTTC
>many|NA|TRBV9|TRBJ2-1
CASSVSGTQQFF
TGTGCCAGCAGCGTCTCAGGGACTCAGCAGTTCTTC
>many|TRBD2|TRBV5-1|TRBJ2-3
CASSPGLAGVSADTQYF
TGCGCCAGCAGCCCGGGACTAGCGGGAGTTTCAGCAGATACGCAGTATTTT
>few|NA|TRBV5-8|TRBJ1-5
CASSFGRTGYSNQPQHF
TGTGCCAGCAGCTTCGGGAGGACGGGCTATAGCAATCAGCCCCAGCATTTT
>many|TRBD1|TRBV12-3/TRBV12-4|TRBJ2-1
CASSLVQGAANEQFF
TGTGCCAGCAGTTTAGTCCAGGGGGCAGCCAATGAGCAGTTCTTC
>NA|TRBD1|TRBV27|TRBJ2-7
CASSEQGVGAYEQYF
TGTGCCAGCAGTGAACAGGGGGTAGGGGCTTACGAGCAGTACTTC
>many|TRBD2|TRBV5-1|TRBJ2-1
CASSFRRVRGLAGRPSYNEQFF
TGCGCCAGCAGCTTTAGGCGGGTTCGGGGACTAGCGGGGAGGCCCTCCTACAATGAGCAGTTCTTC
>many|TRBD2|TRBV2|TRBJ2-7
CASNGLAGGTGQYF
TGTGCCAGCAACGGACTAGCGGGAGGTACGGGGCAGTACTTC
>many|NA|TRBV7-2|TRBJ2-3
CASSLVGLGPDTQYF
TGTGCCAGCAGCTTAGTGGGCCTCGGGCCAGATACGCAGTATTTT
>many|TRBD1|TRBV29-1|TRBJ2-2
CSVLGQGVTGELFF
TGCAGCGTCTTGGGACAGGGGGTTACCGGGGAGCTGTTTTTT
>few|TRBD2|TRBV20-1|TRBJ2-1
CSARGVGGFNEQFF
TGCAGTGCTAGAGGAGTGGGAGGGTTTAATGAGCAGTTCTTC
>many|TRBD1|TRBV20-1|TRBJ1-4
CSAARGQGTEKLFF
TGCAGTGCAGCTCGCGGACAGGGTACTGAAAAACTGTTTTTT
>many|NA|TRBV12-3/TRBV12-4|TRBJ1-5
CASSPGYQPQHF
TGTGCCAGCAGTCCAGGGTATCAGCCCCAGCATTTT
>many|NA|TRBV29-1|TRBJ2-5
CSVKAPGLETQYF
TGCAGCGTCAAGGCCCCTGGATTGGAGACCCAGTACTTC
>NA|NA|TRBV24-1|TRBJ2-1
CATSDFGGAGRNEQFF
TGTGCCACCAGTGATTTTGGGGGGGCAGGCAGGAATGAGCAGTTCTTC
>many|NA|TRBV7-9|TRBJ2-7
CASSTPGNQYF
TGTGCCAGCAGTACGCCGGGGAACCAGTACTTC
>NA|NA|TRBV2|TRBJ2-7
CASSEVSDRISYEQYF
TGTGCCAGCAGTGAAGTTTCGGACAGAATTTCCTACGAGCAGTACTTC
>many|TRBD1|TRBV18|TRBJ1-5
CASSPTGDGNQPQHF
TGTGCCAGCTCACCAACAGGGGATGGCAATCAGCCCCAGCATTTT
>NA|NA|TRBV19|TRBJ1-5
CASSIDHGGQPQHF
TGTGCCAGTAGTATAGATCACGGGGGACAGCCCCAGCATTTT
>many|NA|TRBV30|TRBJ1-1
CARGKGNTEAFF
TGTGCCCGGGGAAAGGGGAACACTGAAGCTTTCTTT
>many|NA|TRBV3-2|TRBJ2-3
CASSQVVSTDTQYF
TGTGCCAGCAGCCAAGTAGTAAGCACAGATACGCAGTATTTT
>many|NA|TRBV6-1|TRBJ2-1
CASSETAGRYNEQFF
TGTGCCAGCAGTGAAACCGCAGGGCGATACAATGAGCAGTTCTTC
>many|NA|TRBV12-3/TRBV12-4|TRBJ2-2
CASTTSTGELFF
TGTGCCAGCACTACATCCACCGGGGAGCTGTTTTTT
>NA|TRBD2|TRBV12-3/TRBV12-4|TRBJ2-4
CASSGTSGRRDNIQYF
TGTGCCAGCAGCGGAACTAGCGGGAGGCGGGATAACATTCAGTACTTC
>NA|NA|TRBV4-1|TRBJ2-7
CASSVFGAKIYEQYF
TGCGCCAGCAGCGTCTTCGGGGCAAAAATCTACGAGCAGTACTTC
>few|TRBD1|TRBV30|TRBJ1-5
CAWGNQGAYQPQHF
TGTGCCTGGGGTAACCAGGGGGCTTATCAGCCCCAGCATTTT
>few|NA|TRBV7-2|TRBJ2-3
CASSYIAEDTQYF
TGTGCCAGCAGCTATATAGCGGAGGATACGCAGTATTTT
>many|NA|TRBV20-1|TRBJ2-5
CSARKGGETQYF
TGCAGTGCTAGAAAAGGAGGGGAGACCCAGTACTTC
>many|TRBD1|TRBV3-1|TRBJ1-3
CASSQDRWTGLSGNTIYF
TGTGCCAGCAGCCAAGATCGGTGGACAGGGCTCTCTGGAAACACCATATATTTT
>many|NA|TRBV5-1|TRBJ2-7
CASNSGQAYEQYF
TGCGCCAGCAATTCGGGACAAGCCTACGAGCAGTACTTC
>many|NA|TRBV2|TRBJ2-7
CASSENYEQYF
TGTGCCAGCAGTGAGAACTACGAGCAGTACTTC
>few|NA|TRBV5-1|TRBJ2-6
CASSLDTNSGANVLTF
TGCGCCAGCAGCTTGGACACCAACTCTGGGGCCAACGTCCTGACTTTC
>many|NA|TRBV3-1|TRBJ2-7
CASSQGLANEQYF
TGTGCCAGCAGCCAAGGGCTAGCCAACGAGCAGTACTTC
>NA|NA|TRBV28|TRBJ2-1
CASSVRGALTYNEQFF
TGTGCCAGCAGTGTACGTGGGGCCCTGACCTACAATGAGCAGTTCTTC
>many|NA|TRBV12-3/TRBV12-4|TRBJ2-1
CASSLLAHEQFF
TGTGCCAGCAGTTTGTTGGCCCATGAGCAGTTCTTC
>NA|NA|TRBV12-3/TRBV12-4|TRBJ2-1
CASSFGLQAMTYNEQFF
TGTGCCAGCAGTTTTGGTCTACAGGCTATGACCTACAATGAGCAGTTCTTC
>NA|NA|TRBV7-3|TRBJ1-1
CASSPGPRRTEAFF
TGTGCCAGCAGCCCCGGCCCCCGAAGGACTGAAGCTTTCTTT
>many|TRBD1|TRBV29-1|TRBJ2-7
CSVPGQVNYEQYF
TGCAGCGTTCCGGGACAGGTAAACTACGAGCAGTACTTC
>few|TRBD1|TRBV12-3/TRBV12-4|TRBJ1-1
CASIYRGVAEAFF
TGTGCCAGCATCTACAGGGGAGTCGCTGAAGCTTTCTTT
>few|TRBD1|TRBV20-1|TRBJ2-7
CSASTGTGAYEQYF
TGCAGTGCTTCCACCGGGACAGGGGCCTACGAGCAGTACTTC
>many|NA|TRBV25-1|TRBJ1-5
CASSEGPLNQPQHF
TGTGCCAGCAGTGAAGGGCCGTTGAATCAGCCCCAGCATTTT